This TCR beta chain originates from a study of blood T cell repertoires in COVID-19 (dated by TCRdb to 2018 to 2021). About the study as a whole: The collaborator samples originated in the United States, Italy and Spain and spanned the acute and convalescent phases of COVID-19. The prospective study material was composed of cDNA or gDNA derived from T cells, B-cell-depleted T cells, or PBMCs. The samples were drawn from two sources: the first 160 participants of the ongoing ImmuneRACE study, and 1,200 or so subjects contributed by 6 global collaborators. Sample metadata almost always included a de-identified subject ID, COVID-19 status, age in years and sex. The dataset comprised deeply sampled blood TCRbeta repertoires from subjects exposed to, actively infected with, or recovered from COVID-19. The repertoires were released in a freely available public database meant as a resource for research on the immune response to SARS-CoV-2. HLA class I and class II types, where available, came from metadata supplied by the sample provider rather than from assay-based typing. The paper's findings and limits, for the study overall: The amount of clinical and demographic metadata varied by source and participant and was provided uncurated.

In regard to this clone: The antigen it recognizes is unknown. No base quality values were provided; no much bigger clone lies one nucleotide off.

The immunoSEQ Assay, a bias-controlled multiplex PCR, was used to amplify TCRbeta CDR3 regions from genomic DNA. Processing in the source paper ran as follows. Within the assay, amplification of reference gene primers was used to estimate how many nucleated cells each sample contained. To quantify the absolute abundance of each unique TCRbeta CDR3 rearrangement, sequence reads were collapsed and filtered. For each sample, productive Simpson clonality was calculated as the square root of Simpson's diversity index across productive rearrangements. The table was pulled from immuneACCESS by TCRdb, which kept in-frame rearrangements only. Such tables lose some clones; where checked, under half of the loss comes from unresolved V genes, and the rest has no known cause. The V and J calls and clone size come from that table; D and trimming were worked out from the DNA. This sample lists more than 300,000 clones; 75% to 90% were detected once. Roughly 5.1% of the sample is taken by the ten largest.

Unmatched junction bases come to 10, with V trimmed by 7 bases and J by 3 bases. The germline V gene encodes CDR1 SQVTM and CDR2 ANQGSEA. From the cysteine up to the phenylalanine, the CDR3 has a length of 15 residues. Only the CDR3 DNA stays, 45 bases, in frame from base 1. Participants in the prospective study were enrolled through a virtual design, were aged roughly 18 to 90 years, and lived in approximately 24 United States geographic areas. To assign participants to cohorts, the prospective study relied on clinical history that participants themselves reported in a screening survey and a study questionnaire. For ImmuneRACE Cohort 3, a participant was defined as recovered based on two consecutive negative NP/OP PCR tests, clearance by a healthcare professional, or resolution of symptoms. In the prospective study, whole blood, serum and a nasopharyngeal or oropharyngeal swab were collected from each participant by mobile phlebotomists. Prospective study participants could optionally give additional blood draws and questionnaires over an approximately two-month period. Prospective study blood samples were shipped either frozen or at room temperature before DNA extraction.

Sequencing used PBMCs or T cells enriched from blood (not recorded which). This TCR was recovered from a woman in her forties or fifties who had recovered from COVID-19. The V gene is TRBV29-1 and the J gene is TRBJ2-2; 8 bases in between match TRBD2. CDR3 loop: CSAQGLDYDTGELFF. Read as DNA, the sequence is TGCAGCGCCCAGGGACTAGACTATGACACCGGGGAGCTGTTTTTT.